The 9 T cell receptor beta chains given below trace back to one sample, sequenced in a study of blood T cell repertoires in COVID-19. Repertoires were generated with immunoSEQ multiplex PCR, while TCRdb's copy carries only in-frame clones and drops some. The sample has fewer than 250,000 clones, about 82% seen once. Sequenced: peripheral blood. The receptors were sampled from a woman aged 60-70 years with active or convalescent COVID-19.

The rearrangement uses TRBV7-2 and TRBJ2-5; 14 bases match TRBD2. Germline loops: CDR1 SGHTA, CDR2 FQGNSA. Trimming at V came to 4 bases and at J to 12 bases, leaving 10 bases not matched to a gene. CDR3 length: 15 residues. Written as DNA, the CDR3 is TGTGCCAGCAGCTCCACCTCGGGACTAGCGGGGGCGAAGTACTTC. Translated: CASSSTSGLAGAKYF.

The genes are TRBV19 and TRBJ2-1, with D tentatively TRBD1 (6 bases). Looked up from germline, CDR1 is LNHDA and CDR2 is SQIVND (reference sequence). CDR3 length equals 17 residues. V lost 5 bases to trimming and J lost 0 bases, with 17 bases between them. The CDR3 sequence: CASSPTTRQDSYNEQFF. CDR3 nucleotides: TGTGCCAGTAGTCCAACTACAAGACAGGACTCCTACAATGAGCAGTTCTTC.

The rearrangement uses TRBV5-5 and TRBJ1-3; no clear D gene. V was trimmed by 1 base and J by 0 bases, leaving 11 bases between them. The germline V gene has CDR1 SGHKS and CDR2 YYEKEE (reference sequence). CDR3 length: 16 amino acids. The CDR3 coding sequence is TGTGCCAGCAGCTTGTTGGGAGGGAGCTCTGGAAACACCATATATTTT. This codes for CASSLLGGSSGNTIYF.

This clone turned up a few times. The chain uses TRBV16 and TRBJ2-7; a possible D gene is TRBD2 (5 bases). Germline CDR1 is KGHSY and CDR2 is FQNENV. The CDR3 has 14 residues. The ends were cut back, 4 bases at V and 4 bases at J, with 14 bases in the middle. In DNA, the CDR3 is TGTGCCAGCAGCCGCCCGAGCGGAGATTACGAGCAGTACTTC. Its translation: CASSRPSGDYEQYF.

This chain links TRBV11-2 with TRBJ2-1; 13 bases align to TRBD2. The V segment lost 4 bases and the J segment 7 bases; nucleotides outside the gene matches: 4. CDR1 SGHAT and CDR2 FQNNGV come from the germline V gene. The CDR3 loop spans 15 amino acids. The CDR3 loop reads CASSWGTSGVNEQFF. As DNA, the CDR3 is TGTGCCAGCAGCTGGGGGACTAGCGGGGTAAATGAGCAGTTCTTC.

The rearrangement uses TRBV29-1 and TRBJ2-7; the D gene is possibly TRBD1 (6 bases). CDR1 is SQVTM, CDR2 ANQGSEA, per germline. The CDR3 totals 12 residues. The CDR3 DNA reads as TGCAGAGAGGGTGGGGGCAACTACGAGCAGTACGTC. This gives the protein CREGGGNYEQYV.

The gene calls are TRBV7-9 and TRBJ2-2; no clear D gene. The ends were cut back, 4 bases at V and 0 bases at J, with 12 bases in the middle. The germline CDR1 and CDR2 sequences are SEHNR and FQNEAQ (reference sequence). The CDR3 length is 16 residues. DNA of the CDR3: TGTGCCAGCAGCTCGAGACTGACTGCGAACACCGGGGAGCTGTTTTTT. As protein: CASSSRLTANTGELFF.

The V call is TRBV4-1, the J call TRBJ1-1; D not certain. The CDR3 extends over 14 amino acids. With 2 bases removed from V and 4 bases from J, the gap between germline ends came to 11 bases. From germline, CDR1 is MGHRA and CDR2 YSYEKL. Here the CDR3 reads CASSQYVEGTEAFF. The CDR3 DNA reads as TGCGCCAGCAGCCAATATGTCGAGGGCACTGAAGCTTTCTTT.

V and J are TRBV5-1 and TRBJ2-3; TRBD1 aligns across 9 bases. The CDR3 length is 16 residues. V lost 0 bases to trimming and J lost 5 bases; unmatched junction nucleotides: 7. Germline V gives CDR1 SGHRS, CDR2 YFSETQ. The DNA for the CDR3 is TGCGCCAGCAGCTTGGAGGGCCGACAGGGGGTAGATACGCAGTATTTT. It translates to CASSLEGRQGVDTQYF.